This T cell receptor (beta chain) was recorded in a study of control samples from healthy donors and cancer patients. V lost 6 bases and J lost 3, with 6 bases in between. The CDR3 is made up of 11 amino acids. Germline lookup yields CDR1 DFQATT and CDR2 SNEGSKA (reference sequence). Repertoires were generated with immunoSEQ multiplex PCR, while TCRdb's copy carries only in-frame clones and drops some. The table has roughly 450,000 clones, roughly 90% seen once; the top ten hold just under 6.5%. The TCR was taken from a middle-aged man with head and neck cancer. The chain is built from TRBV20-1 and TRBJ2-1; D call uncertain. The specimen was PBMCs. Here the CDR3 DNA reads TGCAGTGCAAGGGACTACAATGAGCAGTTCTTC. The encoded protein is CSARDYNEQFF.